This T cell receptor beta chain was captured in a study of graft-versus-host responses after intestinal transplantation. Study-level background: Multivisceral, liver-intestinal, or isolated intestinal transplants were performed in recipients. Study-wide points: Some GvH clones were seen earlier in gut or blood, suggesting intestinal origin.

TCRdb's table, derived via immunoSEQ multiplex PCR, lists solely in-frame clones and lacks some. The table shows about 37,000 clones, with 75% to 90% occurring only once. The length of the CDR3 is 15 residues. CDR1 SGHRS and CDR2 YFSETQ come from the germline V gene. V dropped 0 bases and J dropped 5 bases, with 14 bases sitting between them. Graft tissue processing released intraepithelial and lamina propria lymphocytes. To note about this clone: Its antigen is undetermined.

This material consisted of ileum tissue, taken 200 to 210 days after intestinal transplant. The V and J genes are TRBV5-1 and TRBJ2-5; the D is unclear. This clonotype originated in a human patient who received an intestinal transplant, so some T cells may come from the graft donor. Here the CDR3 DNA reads TGCGCCAGCAGCTTGGGCCCTCATGTAAGGGAGACCCAGTACTTC. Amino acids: CASSLGPHVRETQYF.